Below, one T cell receptor (beta chain) is given with its context. This clonotype was detected ten times or more. The antigen this receptor binds is unknown. No quality values exist for individual bases; no much larger clone is one base distant. From a lookup of the germline V gene, CDR1 and CDR2 are SGHRS and YFSETQ. Cut back by 0 bases and 1 base, the V and J ends lie 5 bases apart. Spanning cysteine to phenylalanine, the CDR3 consists of 14 amino acids. The kept DNA is CDR3 alone, 42 bases in frame from the first base. This sample stems from a study of T-cell memory formation after mild COVID-19 (dated by TCRdb to about 2021). About the study as a whole: Most TCR sequence clusters were specific to one of the two donors. Two young, previously healthy adult volunteers made up the cohort, one male and one female. Longitudinal TCRalpha and TCRbeta repertoire sequencing tracked T-cell clones expanding and contracting after mild COVID-19 in two donors. Summary of the overall study and its limitations: Balanced CD4/CD8 phenotypes were observed for clones contracting from day 15 to 85, whereas a bias towards CD4+ was observed for a second wave of clones expanding from day 15 to 37. The detection of some responding clones in pre-infection memory suggests that pre-existing cross-reactive memory T cells joined the SARS-CoV-2 response. Contracting CD4+ clones were located mainly in the CM and EM memory subsets, whereas CD8+ clones were found to be enriched in EMRA. Only a couple of mild cases were covered by the study, and larger cohorts that include severe cases with pre-infection samples were considered necessary. SARS-CoV-2 specificity of the second-wave clones peaking on day 37 was not confirmed.

Instrument used: Illumina NovaSeq 6000. TCRalpha and TCRbeta cDNA libraries were built by 5'RACE with constant-segment primers, adding sample barcodes and unique molecular identifiers. Trizol reagent was used to extract RNA from every sample. The libraries were amplified in two PCR steps, and the second step added a second sample barcode and Illumina TruSeq adapters. Libraries were sequenced on an Illumina NovaSeq with 2 x 150 bp paired-end reads. As for the original processing: The reads were demultiplexed and collapsed into UMI-guided consensus sequences using migec v1.2.7. Using mixcr v2.1.11, UMI consensuses were aligned to TRA and TRB V and J templates and then assembled into clonotypes. Clonotypes were classified as expanded or contracted when called significant by both edgeR and NoisET, with noise models trained on biological replicates. For edgeR calls, the cutoffs were a false discovery rate-adjusted p below 0.01 and a log2 fold-change threshold of 1. As an exploratory analysis of dynamics, max-normalized trajectories of the 1000 most abundant clonotypes were examined by PCA with hierarchical clustering. The CD4 or CD8 phenotype of responding clones was assigned using the separately sequenced CD4+ and CD8+ repertoires. Starting from the raw public reads, TCRdb applied fastp trimming at Q25, assembled clones with MiXCR and retained in-frame beta chains. Rows with a matching CDR3 protein are joined into one entry that keeps the most common DNA and genes. TCRdb, rather than the study authors, made the V and J calls. The sample includes approximately 400,000 distinct CDR3 sequences, with approximately 19% observed a single time. The top ten constitute 20% to 25% of the sample.

PBMCs were isolated by Ficoll-Paque density gradient centrifugation. This TCR was recovered from a young man who had mild COVID-19 (a few samples of this study predate the infection). The sample titles of this study are shuffled in the database, so cell type and time point are left out; the donor was told from shared clones. Rearrangement joined TRBV5-1 to TRBJ2-1, with the identity of the D gene unclear. Material for sequencing was PBMCs or a T cell subset sorted from them (not recorded which). The CDR3 reads CASSLVQSYNEQFF. The sequenced DNA: TGCGCCAGCAGCTTGGTTCAATCCTACAATGAGCAGTTCTTC.